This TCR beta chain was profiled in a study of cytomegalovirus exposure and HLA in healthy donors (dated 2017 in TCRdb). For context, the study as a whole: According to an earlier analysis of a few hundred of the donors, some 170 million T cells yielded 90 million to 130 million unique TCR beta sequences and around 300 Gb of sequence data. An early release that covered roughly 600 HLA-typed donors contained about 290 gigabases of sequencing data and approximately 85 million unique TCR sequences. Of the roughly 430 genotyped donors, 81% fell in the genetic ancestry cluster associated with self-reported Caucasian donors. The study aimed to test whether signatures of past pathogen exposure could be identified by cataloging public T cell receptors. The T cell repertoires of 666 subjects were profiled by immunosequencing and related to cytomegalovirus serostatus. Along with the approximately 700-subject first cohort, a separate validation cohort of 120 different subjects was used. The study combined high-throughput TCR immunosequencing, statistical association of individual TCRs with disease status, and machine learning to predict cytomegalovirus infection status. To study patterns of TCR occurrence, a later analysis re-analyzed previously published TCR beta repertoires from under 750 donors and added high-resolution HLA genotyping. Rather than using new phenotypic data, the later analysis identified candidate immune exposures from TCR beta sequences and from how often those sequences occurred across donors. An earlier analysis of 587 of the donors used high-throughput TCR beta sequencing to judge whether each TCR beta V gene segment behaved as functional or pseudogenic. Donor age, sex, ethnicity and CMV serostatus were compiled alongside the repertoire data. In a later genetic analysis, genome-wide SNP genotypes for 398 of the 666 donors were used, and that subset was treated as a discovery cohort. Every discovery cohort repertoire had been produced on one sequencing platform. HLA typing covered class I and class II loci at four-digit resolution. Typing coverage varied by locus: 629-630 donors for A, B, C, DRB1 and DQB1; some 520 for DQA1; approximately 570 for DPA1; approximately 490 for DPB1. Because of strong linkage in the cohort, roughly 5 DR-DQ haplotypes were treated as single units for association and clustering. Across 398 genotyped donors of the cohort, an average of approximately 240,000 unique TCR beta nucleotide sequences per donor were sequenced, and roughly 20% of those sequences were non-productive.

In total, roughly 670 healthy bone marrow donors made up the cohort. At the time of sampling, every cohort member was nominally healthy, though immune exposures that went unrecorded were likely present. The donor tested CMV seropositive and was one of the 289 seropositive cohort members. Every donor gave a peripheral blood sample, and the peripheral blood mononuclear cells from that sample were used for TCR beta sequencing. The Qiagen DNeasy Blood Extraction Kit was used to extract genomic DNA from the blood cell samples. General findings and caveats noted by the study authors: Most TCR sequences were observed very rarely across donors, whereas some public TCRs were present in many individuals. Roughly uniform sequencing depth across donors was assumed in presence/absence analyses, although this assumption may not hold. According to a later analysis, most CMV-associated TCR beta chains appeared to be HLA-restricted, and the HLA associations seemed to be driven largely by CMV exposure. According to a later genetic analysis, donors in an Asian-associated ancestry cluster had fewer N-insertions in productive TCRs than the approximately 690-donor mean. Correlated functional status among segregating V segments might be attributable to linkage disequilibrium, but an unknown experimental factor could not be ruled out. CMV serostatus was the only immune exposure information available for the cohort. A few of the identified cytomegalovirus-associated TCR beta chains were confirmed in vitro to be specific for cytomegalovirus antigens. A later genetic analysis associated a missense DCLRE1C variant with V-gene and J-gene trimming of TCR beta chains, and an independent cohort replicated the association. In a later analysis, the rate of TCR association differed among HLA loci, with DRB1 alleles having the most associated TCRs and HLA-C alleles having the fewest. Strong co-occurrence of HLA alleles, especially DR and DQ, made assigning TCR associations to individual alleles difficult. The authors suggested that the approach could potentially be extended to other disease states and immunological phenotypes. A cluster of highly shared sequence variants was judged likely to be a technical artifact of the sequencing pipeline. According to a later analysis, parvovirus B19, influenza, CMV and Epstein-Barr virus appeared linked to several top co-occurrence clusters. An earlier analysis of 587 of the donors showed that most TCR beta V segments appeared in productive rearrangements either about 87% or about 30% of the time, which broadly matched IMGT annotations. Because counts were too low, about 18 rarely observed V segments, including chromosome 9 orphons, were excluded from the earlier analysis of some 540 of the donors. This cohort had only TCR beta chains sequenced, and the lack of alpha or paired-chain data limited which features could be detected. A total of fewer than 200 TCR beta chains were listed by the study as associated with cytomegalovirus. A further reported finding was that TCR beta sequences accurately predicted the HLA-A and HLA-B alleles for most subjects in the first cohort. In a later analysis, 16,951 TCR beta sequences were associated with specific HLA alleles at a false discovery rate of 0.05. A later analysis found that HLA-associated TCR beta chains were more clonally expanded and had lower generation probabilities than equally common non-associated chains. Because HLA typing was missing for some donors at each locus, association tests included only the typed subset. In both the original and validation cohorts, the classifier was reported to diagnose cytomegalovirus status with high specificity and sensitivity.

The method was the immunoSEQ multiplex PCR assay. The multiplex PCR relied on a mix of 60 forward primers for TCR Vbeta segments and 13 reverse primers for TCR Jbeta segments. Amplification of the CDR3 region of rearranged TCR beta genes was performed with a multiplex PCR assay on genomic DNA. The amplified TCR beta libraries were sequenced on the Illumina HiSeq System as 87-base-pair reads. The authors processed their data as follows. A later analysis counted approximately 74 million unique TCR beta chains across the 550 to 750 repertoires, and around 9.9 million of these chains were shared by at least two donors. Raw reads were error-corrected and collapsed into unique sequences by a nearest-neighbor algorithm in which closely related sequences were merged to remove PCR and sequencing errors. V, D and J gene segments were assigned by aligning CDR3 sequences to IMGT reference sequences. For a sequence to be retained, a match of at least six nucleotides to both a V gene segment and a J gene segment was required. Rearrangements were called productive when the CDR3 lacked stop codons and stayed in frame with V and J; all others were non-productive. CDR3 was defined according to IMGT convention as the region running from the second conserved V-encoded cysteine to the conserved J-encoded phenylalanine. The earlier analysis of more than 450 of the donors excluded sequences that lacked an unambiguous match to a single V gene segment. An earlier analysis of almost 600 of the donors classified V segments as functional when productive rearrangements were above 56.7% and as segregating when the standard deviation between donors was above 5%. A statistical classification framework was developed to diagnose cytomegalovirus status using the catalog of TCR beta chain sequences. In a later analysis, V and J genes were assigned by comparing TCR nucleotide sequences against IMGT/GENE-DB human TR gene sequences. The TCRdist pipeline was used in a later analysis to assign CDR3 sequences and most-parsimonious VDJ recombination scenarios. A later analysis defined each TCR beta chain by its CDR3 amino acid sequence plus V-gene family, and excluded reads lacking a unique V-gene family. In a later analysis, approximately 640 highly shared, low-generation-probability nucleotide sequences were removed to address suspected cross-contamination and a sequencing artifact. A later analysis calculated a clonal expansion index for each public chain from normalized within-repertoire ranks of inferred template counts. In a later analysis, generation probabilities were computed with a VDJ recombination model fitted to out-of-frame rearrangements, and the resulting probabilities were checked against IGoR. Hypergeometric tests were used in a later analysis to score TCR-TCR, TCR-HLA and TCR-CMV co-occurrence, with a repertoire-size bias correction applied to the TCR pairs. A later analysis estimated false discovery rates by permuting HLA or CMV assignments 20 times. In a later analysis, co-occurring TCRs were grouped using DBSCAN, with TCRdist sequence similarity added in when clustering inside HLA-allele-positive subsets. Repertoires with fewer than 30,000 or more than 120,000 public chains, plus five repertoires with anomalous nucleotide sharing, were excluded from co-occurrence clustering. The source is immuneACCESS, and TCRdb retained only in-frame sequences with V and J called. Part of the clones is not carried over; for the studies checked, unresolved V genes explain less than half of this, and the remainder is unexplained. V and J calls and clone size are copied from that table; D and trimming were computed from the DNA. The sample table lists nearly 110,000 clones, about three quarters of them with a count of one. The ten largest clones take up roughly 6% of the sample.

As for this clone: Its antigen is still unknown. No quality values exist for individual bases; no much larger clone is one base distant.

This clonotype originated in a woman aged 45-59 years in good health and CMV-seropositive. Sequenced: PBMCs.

The sequenced DNA is TGTGCCAGCAGTGAAGGGTGGGGAGTATCTAACTATGGCTACACCTTC. It translates to CASSEGWGVSNYGYTF. The V and J genes are TRBV2 and TRBJ1-2; too little of a D gene remains to name it. CDR1 and CDR2 are read off the germline V gene as SNHLY and FYNNEI. The CDR3 sequence holds 16 residues, the cysteine and phenylalanine included. Of all the DNA, just the CDR3 is kept, 48 bases in frame from base 1. V lost 1 base and J lost 0 bases; the stretch between them is 12 bases long.